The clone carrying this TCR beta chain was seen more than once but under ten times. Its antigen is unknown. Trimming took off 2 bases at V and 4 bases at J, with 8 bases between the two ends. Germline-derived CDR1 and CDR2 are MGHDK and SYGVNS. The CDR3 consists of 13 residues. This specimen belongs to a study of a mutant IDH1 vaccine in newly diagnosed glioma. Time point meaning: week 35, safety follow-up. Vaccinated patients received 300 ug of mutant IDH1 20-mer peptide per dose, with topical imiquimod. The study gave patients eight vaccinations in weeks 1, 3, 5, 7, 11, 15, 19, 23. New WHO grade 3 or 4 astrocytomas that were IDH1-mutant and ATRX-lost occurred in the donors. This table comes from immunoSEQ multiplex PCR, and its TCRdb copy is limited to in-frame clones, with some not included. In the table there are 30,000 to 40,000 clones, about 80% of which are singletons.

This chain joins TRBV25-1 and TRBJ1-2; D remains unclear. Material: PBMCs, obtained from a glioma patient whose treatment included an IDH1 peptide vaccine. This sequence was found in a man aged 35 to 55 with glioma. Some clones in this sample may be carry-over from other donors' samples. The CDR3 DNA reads TGTGCCAGCAGTGAAGGATCTTCCTATGGCTACACCTTC. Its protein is CASSEGSSYGYTF.